This passage covers 7 T cell receptor beta chains from one sample sequenced in a study of T and B cells in COVID-19 patients. TRB rearrangements were amplified by multiplex PCR with BIOMED2 TRB-A/B primers. In TCRdb, the multiplex PCR reads were re-called with MiXCR into one record per CDR3 protein. The sample has 13,000 or so distinct CDR3 sequences, over 25% seen once. TRB was amplified from approximately 250-480 ng of blood genomic DNA. The sequenced material came from blood. These receptors were obtained from a human donor who had recovered from COVID-19.

This clonotype was counted a few times. The chain recombines TRBV6-5 with TRBJ1-2; no reliable D call. V lost 5 bases, J lost 4 bases, and 5 bases lay in between. This CDR3 contains 11 residues. Germline V gives CDR1 MNHEY, CDR2 SVGAGI. The CDR3 DNA reads as TGTGCCAGCAGTATATCCTATGGCTACACCTTC. Its protein product is CASSISYGYTF.

The sample holds many counts of this clonotype. The gene calls are TRBV27 and TRBJ2-7; D remains ambiguous. Germline V gives CDR1 MNHEY, CDR2 SMNVEV (reference sequence). V was clipped by 7 bases and J by 7 bases, with 14 bases between them. There are 12 residues in the CDR3. The CDR3 region has the DNA TGTGCCAGCATGGACCTGCTGGGGGAGCAGTACTTC. This codes for CASMDLLGEQYF.

The sample holds a few counts of this clonotype. The chain couples TRBV7-9 to TRBJ2-4; D may correspond to TRBD1 or TRBD2 (5 bases each). Per germline, CDR1 SEHNR and CDR2 FQNEAQ (reference sequence). The CDR3 contains 13 residues. CDR3 region: CALGDSAKNIQYF. In DNA, the CDR3 is TGTGCGCTGGGGGATTCAGCCAAAAACATTCAGTACTTC.

The chain combines TRBV20-1 with TRBJ2-7, with D hard to call. V was cut by 1 base and J by 2 bases, with 9 bases left in between. Per germline, CDR1 DFQATT and CDR2 SNEGSKA (reference sequence). The CDR3 runs to 13 residues. The chain's CDR3 is CSARGIRAYEQYF. DNA of the CDR3: TGCAGTGCTAGAGGAATCAGAGCCTACGAGCAGTACTTC.

This clonotype is medium-sized by share. The chain links TRBV29-1 to TRBJ2-7; 9 bases match TRBD2. The CDR3 runs to 13 residues. The V segment lost 6 bases and the J segment 5 bases; nucleotides outside the gene matches: 8. In germline, CDR1 is SQVTM, CDR2 ANQGSEA. CDR3 nucleotides: TGCAGCGTAGCCGGGACTAGCAGCCACGAGCAGTACTTC. Translating gives CSVAGTSSHEQYF.

The chain combines TRBV7-9 with TRBJ1-2; perhaps TRBD1 as D (6 bases). This CDR3 has 14 residues. Germline V CDR1 and CDR2: SEHNR, FQNEAQ (reference sequence). V was pared by 3 bases and J by 2 bases, with 10 bases between. CDR3 in DNA: TGTGCCAGCAGCTTCGGGACACCCAACTATGGCTACACCTTC. It specifies CASSFGTPNYGYTF.

By its share, this clonotype is medium-sized. The chain recombines TRBV6-2 or TRBV6-3 with TRBJ2-2; D is unclear. V lost 8 bases, J lost 3 bases, and 25 bases lay in between. This CDR3 region has 18 residues. Looked up from germline, CDR1 is MNHEY and CDR2 is SVGEGT. CDR3 nucleotides: TGTGCCAGCCTTTACTCAGGAGTAGCCGCACCTTACACCGGGGAGCTGTTTTTT. As protein: CASLYSGVAAPYTGELFF.